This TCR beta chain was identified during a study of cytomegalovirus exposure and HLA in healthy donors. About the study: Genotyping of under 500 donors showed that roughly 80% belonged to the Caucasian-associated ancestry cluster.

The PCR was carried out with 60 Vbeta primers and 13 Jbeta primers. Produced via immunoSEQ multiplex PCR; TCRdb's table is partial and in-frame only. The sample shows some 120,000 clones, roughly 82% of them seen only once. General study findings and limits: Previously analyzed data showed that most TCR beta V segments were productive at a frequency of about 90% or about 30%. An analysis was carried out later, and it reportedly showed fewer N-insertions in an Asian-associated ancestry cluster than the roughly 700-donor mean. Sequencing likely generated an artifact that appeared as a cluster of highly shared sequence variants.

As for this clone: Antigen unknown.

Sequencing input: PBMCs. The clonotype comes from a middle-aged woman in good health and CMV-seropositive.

For the CDR3, the DNA is TGTGCCAGCAGTGTCGTCAGGGGTCATGGCTACACCTTC. Encoded protein: CASSVVRGHGYTF. J is TRBJ1-2 and V is TRBV6-5, with a tentative D call TRBD1 (6 bases). Trimming took off 5 bases at V and 6 bases at J, with 13 bases between the two ends. The CDR3 spans 13 residues. Germline CDR1 is MNHEY and CDR2 is SVGAGI.